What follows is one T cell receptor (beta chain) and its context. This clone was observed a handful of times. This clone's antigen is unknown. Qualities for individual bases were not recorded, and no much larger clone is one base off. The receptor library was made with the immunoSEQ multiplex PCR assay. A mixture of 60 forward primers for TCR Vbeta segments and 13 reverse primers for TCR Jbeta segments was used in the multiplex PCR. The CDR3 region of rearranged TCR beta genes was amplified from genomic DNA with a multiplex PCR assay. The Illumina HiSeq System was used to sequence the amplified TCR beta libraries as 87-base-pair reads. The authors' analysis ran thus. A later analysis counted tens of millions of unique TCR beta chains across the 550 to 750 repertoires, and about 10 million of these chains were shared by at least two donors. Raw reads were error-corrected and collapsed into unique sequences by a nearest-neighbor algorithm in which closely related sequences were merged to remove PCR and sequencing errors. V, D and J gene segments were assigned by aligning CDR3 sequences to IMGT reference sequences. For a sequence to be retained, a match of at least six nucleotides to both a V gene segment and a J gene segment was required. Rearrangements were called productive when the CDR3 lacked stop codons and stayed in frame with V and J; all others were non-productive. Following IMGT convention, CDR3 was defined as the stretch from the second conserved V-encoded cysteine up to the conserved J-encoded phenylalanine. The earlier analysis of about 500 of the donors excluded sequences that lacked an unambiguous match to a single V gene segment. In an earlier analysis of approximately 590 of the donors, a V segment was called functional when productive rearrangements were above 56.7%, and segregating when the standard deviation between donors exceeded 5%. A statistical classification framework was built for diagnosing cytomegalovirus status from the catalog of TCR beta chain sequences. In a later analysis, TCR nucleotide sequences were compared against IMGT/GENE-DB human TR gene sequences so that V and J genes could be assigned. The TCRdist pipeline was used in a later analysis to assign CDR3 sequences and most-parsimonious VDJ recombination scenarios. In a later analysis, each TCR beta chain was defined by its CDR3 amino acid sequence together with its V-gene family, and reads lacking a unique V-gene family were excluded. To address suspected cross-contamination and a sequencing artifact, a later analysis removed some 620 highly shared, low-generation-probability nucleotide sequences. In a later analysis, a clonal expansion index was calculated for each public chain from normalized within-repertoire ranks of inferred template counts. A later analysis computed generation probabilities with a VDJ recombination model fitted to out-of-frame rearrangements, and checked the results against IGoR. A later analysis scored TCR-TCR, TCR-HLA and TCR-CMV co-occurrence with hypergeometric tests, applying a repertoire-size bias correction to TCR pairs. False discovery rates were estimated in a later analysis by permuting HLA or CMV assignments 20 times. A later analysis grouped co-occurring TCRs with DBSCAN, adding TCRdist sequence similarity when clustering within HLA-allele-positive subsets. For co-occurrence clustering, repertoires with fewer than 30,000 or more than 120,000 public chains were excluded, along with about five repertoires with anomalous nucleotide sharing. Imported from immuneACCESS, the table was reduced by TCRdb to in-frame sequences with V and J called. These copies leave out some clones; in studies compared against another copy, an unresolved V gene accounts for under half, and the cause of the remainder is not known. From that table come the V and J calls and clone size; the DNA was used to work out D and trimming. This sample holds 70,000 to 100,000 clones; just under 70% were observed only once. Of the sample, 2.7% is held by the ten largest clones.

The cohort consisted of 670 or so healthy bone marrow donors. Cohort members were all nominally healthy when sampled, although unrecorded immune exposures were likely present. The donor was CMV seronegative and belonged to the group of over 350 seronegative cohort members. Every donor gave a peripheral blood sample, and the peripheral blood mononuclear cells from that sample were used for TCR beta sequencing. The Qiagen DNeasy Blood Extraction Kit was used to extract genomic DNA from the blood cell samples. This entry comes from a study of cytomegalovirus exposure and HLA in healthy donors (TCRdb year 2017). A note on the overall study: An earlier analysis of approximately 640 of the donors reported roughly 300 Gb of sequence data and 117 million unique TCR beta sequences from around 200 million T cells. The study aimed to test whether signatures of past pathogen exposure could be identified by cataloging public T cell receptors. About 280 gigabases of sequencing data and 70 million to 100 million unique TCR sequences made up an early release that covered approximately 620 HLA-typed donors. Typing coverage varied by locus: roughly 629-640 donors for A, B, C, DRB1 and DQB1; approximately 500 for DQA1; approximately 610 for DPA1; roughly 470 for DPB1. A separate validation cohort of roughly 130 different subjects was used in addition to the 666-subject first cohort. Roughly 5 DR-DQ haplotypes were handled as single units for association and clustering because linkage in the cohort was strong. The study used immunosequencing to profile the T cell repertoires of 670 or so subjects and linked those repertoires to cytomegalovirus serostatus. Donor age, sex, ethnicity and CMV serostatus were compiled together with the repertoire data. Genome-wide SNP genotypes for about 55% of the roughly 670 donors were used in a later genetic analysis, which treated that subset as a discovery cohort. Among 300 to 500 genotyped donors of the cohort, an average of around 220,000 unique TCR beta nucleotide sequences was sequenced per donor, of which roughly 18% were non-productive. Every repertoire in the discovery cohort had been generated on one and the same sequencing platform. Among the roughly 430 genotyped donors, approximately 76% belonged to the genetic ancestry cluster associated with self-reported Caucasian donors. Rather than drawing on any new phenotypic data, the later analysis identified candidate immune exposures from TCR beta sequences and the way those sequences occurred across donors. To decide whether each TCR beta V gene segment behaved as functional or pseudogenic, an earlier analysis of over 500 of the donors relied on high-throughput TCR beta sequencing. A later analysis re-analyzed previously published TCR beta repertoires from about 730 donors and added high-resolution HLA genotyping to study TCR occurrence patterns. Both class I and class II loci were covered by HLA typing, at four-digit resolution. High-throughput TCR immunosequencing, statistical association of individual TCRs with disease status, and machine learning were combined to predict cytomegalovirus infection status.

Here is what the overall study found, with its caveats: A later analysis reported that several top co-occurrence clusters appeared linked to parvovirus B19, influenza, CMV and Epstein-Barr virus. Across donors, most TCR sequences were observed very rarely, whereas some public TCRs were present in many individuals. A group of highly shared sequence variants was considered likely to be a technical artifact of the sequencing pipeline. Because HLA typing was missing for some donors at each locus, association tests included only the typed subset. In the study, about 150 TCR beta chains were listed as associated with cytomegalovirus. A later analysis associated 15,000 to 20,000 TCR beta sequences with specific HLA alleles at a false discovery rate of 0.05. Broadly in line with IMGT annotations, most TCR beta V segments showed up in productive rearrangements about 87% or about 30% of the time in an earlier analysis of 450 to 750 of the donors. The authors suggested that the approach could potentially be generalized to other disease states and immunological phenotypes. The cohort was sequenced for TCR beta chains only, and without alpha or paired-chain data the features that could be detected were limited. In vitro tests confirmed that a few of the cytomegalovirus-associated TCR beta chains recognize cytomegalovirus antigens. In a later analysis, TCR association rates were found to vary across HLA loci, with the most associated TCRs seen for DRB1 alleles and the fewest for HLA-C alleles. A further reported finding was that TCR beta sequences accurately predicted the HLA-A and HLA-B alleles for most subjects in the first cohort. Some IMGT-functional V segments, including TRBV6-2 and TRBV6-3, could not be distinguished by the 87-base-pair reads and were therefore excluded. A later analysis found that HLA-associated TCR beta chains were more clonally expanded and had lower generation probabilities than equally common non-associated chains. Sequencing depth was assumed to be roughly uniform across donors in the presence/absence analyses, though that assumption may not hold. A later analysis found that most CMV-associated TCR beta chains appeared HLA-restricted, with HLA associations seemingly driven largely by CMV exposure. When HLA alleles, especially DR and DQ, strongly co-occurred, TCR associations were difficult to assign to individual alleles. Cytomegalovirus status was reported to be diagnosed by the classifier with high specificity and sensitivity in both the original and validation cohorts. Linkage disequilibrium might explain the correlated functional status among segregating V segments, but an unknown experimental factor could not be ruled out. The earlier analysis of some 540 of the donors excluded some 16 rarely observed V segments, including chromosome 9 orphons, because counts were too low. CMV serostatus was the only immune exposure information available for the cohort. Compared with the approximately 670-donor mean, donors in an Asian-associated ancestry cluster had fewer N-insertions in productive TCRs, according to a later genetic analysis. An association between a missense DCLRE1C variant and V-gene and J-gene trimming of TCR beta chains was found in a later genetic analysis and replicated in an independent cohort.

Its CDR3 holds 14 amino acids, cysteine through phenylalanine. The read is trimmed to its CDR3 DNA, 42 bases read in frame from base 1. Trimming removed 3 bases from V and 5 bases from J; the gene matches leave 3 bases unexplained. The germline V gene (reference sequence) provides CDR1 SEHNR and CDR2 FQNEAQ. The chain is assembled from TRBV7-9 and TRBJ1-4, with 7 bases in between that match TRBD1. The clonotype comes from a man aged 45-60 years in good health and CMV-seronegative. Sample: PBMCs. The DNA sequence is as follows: TGTGCCAGCAGCTTGCAGGGGGGAAATGAAAAACTGTTTTTT. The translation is CASSLQGGNEKLFF.